The rows below give T cell receptor beta chains drawn from one sample of a study of cytomegalovirus exposure and HLA in healthy donors. Sequencing was performed with immunoSEQ multiplex PCR; in TCRdb, only in-frame clones are kept and a portion is missing. The sample consists of about 150,000 clones, around 81% of them appearing once. Sequences were obtained from PBMCs. The source is a woman in her 40s in good health and CMV-seropositive. Both conserved end residues are part of each CDR3. The D gene is left open where the match is weak. Not every row has a clone size; where given, it reads once, few, many or a size class.

TRBJ1-2,.,TRBV11-2,.,CASSLGHIYGYTF,TGTGCCAGCAGCTTAGGACATATCTATGGCTACACCTTC
TRBJ2-7,TRBD2,TRBV27,.,CASSSGLALYEQYF,TGTGCCAGCAGTTCAGGACTAGCGCTCTACGAGCAGTACTTC
TRBJ2-3,TRBD1,TRBV7-9,.,CASSLGQGALTQYF,TGTGCCAGCAGCTTAGGACAGGGGGCACTTACGCAGTATTTT
TRBJ2-2,.,TRBV9,.,CASSVVSTGYNTGELFF,TGTGCCAGCAGCGTAGTGTCCACAGGTTATAACACCGGGGAGCTGTTTTTT
TRBJ2-7,TRBD2,TRBV2,.,CASRLTSGSWYEQYF,TGTGCCAGCAGACTTACTAGCGGGAGCTGGTACGAGCAGTACTTC
TRBJ1-2,TRBD1,TRBV6-1,.,CASSERQGGNYGYTF,TGTGCCAGCAGCGAGAGACAGGGTGGGAACTATGGCTACACCTTC
TRBJ2-1,.,TRBV28,.,CASMGRYRNEQFF,TGTGCCAGCATGGGCAGATATCGCAATGAGCAGTTCTTC
TRBJ2-3,.,TRBV6-1,.,CASSGYWDTQYF,TGTGCCAGCAGTGGATACTGGGATACGCAGTATTTT
TRBJ1-4,.,TRBV11-2,.,CASSLGLRAREKLFF,TGTGCCAGCAGCTTAGGTCTGCGGGCGCGGGAAAAACTGTTTTTT
TRBJ2-1,TRBD1,TRBV7-3,.,CASSLSALQGAKYNEQFF,TGTGCCAGCAGCTTAAGCGCTCTACAGGGGGCTAAGTACAATGAGCAGTTCTTC
TRBJ1-4,.,TRBV18,.,CASSPLKTGQTYEKLFF,TGTGCCAGCTCACCACTGAAGACAGGCCAGACCTATGAAAAACTGTTTTTT
TRBJ2-3,TRBD2,TRBV25-1,.,CASSEWDGRDTQYF,TGTGCCAGCAGTGAATGGGACGGGAGGGATACGCAGTATTTT
TRBJ2-3,TRBD2,TRBV7-2,once,CASSLGGGNTDTQYF,TGTGCCAGCAGCTTAGGCGGGGGGAACACAGATACGCAGTATTTT
TRBJ2-7,TRBD1,TRBV5-5,.,CASSSDRGFPEQYF,TGTGCCAGCAGCTCGGACAGGGGTTTTCCCGAGCAGTACTTC
TRBJ2-7,TRBD2,TRBV18,.,CASSPSAGADEQYF,TGTGCCAGCTCACCGTCAGCGGGAGCCGACGAGCAGTACTTC
TRBJ2-1,TRBD2,TRBV15,.,CATSRDPTSGYNEQFF,TGTGCCACCAGCAGAGATCCCACTAGCGGGTACAATGAGCAGTTCTTC
TRBJ2-2,TRBD1,TRBV6-5,.,CASGTGNTGELFF,TGTGCCAGTGGGACAGGGAACACCGGGGAGCTGTTTTTT
TRBJ2-1,.,TRBV5-1,.,CASSLLGSPNEQFF,TGCGCCAGCAGCTTGTTGGGCTCTCCCAATGAGCAGTTCTTC
TRBJ2-7,TRBD2,TRBV11-2,.,CASSAGLAGAYEQYF,TGTGCCAGCAGCGCCGGACTAGCGGGAGCCTACGAGCAGTACTTC
TRBJ2-4,.,TRBV6-6,.,CASSLSGPLAKNIQYF,TGTGCCAGCAGTTTATCAGGGCCGCTAGCCAAAAACATTCAGTACTTC
TRBJ2-7,.,TRBV27,.,CASSLAPGRTYEQYF,TGTGCCAGCAGTTTAGCACCCGGAAGGACTTACGAGCAGTACTTC
TRBJ2-7,TRBD1,TRBV6-5,.,CASSFSTGVSQYEQYF,TGTGCCAGCAGTTTTTCGACAGGGGTTAGCCAATACGAGCAGTACTTC
TRBJ2-1,TRBD2,TRBV7-3,.,CASSLVAGSYNEQFF,TGTGCCAGCAGCTTAGTAGCGGGCTCCTACAATGAGCAGTTCTTC
TRBJ2-4,TRBD2,TRBV14,.,CASSPWTSGNGKNIQYF,TGTGCCAGCAGCCCGTGGACTAGCGGGAATGGCAAAAACATTCAGTACTTC
TRBJ2-1,.,TRBV30,.,CAWSGGFNEQFF,TGTGCCTGGAGTGGCGGGTTCAATGAGCAGTTCTTC
TRBJ2-7,TRBD1,TRBV19,.,CASSDPGGPLGYEQYF,TGTGCCAGTAGTGACCCAGGGGGACCACTAGGCTACGAGCAGTACTTC
TRBJ1-2,.,TRBV27,.,CASRTQGAEGYGYTF,TGTGCCAGCAGAACACAGGGAGCAGAGGGCTATGGCTACACCTTC
TRBJ2-5,TRBD2,TRBV28,.,CASSHGTSGQETQYF,TGTGCCAGCAGCCATGGGACTAGCGGCCAAGAGACCCAGTACTTC
TRBJ2-1,TRBD2,TRBV5-1,.,CASSYYRASTGGPSNEQFF,TGCGCCAGCAGCTACTACAGGGCTAGTACGGGAGGGCCGAGTAATGAGCAGTTCTTC
TRBJ1-1,.,TRBV7-9,.,CASSLGIARQVNTEAFF,TGTGCCAGCAGCTTAGGGATCGCCAGGCAGGTGAACACTGAAGCTTTCTTT
TRBJ2-7,TRBD2,TRBV5-4,.,CASSPNSGSSYEQYF,TGTGCCAGCAGCCCCAATAGCGGGAGTTCCTACGAGCAGTACTTC
TRBJ2-7,TRBD2,TRBV7-2,.,CASSSGSGRVYEQYF,TGTGCCAGCAGCTCCGGAAGCGGGAGAGTTTACGAGCAGTACTTC
TRBJ2-7,TRBD1,TRBV5-4,once,CASSLIGRGPHEQYF,TGTGCCAGCAGCTTGATAGGCAGGGGGCCTCACGAGCAGTACTTC
TRBJ2-2,TRBD2,TRBV15,.,CATSRGAGVDTGELFF,TGTGCCACCAGCAGAGGGGCGGGGGTCGACACCGGGGAGCTGTTTTTT
TRBJ1-1,.,TRBV5-5,.,CASSHSPHSEAFF,TGTGCCAGCAGCCATTCACCCCACAGCGAAGCTTTCTTT
TRBJ2-3,.,TRBV7-8,.,CASSLLRDTQYF,TGTGCCAGCAGCTTACTTAGAGATACGCAGTATTTT
TRBJ2-2,TRBD2,TRBV11-3,.,CASSLGVAGLDSGTGELFF,TGTGCCAGCAGCTTAGGGGTAGCGGGATTGGATAGCGGCACCGGGGAGCTGTTTTTT
TRBJ2-5,TRBD2,TRBV10-1,.,CASSESGLAGSRETQYF,TGCGCCAGCAGTGAGTCGGGACTAGCGGGATCACGCGAGACCCAGTACTTC
TRBJ1-5,TRBD1,TRBV28,.,CASSGDRRGNQPQHF,TGTGCCAGCAGTGGGGACAGGAGGGGCAATCAGCCCCAGCATTTT
TRBJ2-1,.,TRBV6-4,.,CASSDFRTNSYNEQFF,TGTGCCAGCAGTGACTTTCGGACAAACTCCTACAATGAGCAGTTCTTC
TRBJ2-1,TRBD1,TRBV12-5,.,CASGLGTGGSFNEQFF,TGTGCTAGTGGTTTGGGGACAGGGGGAAGCTTCAATGAGCAGTTCTTC
TRBJ2-7,TRBD1,TRBV19,once,CASSIGGTGTYEQYF,TGTGCCAGTAGTATTGGGGGGACAGGGACCTACGAGCAGTACTTC
TRBJ1-4,TRBD1,TRBV19,.,CASSIRAVGQPNEKLFF,TGTGCCAGTAGTATACGGGCGGTGGGACAGCCAAATGAAAAACTGTTTTTT
TRBJ2-7,.,TRBV6-5,few,CASKLQVNSYEQYF,TGTGCCAGCAAGCTACAGGTAAACTCCTACGAGCAGTACTTC
TRBJ1-3,.,TRBV29-1,.,CSVLISGNTIYF,TGCAGCGTCCTAATCTCTGGAAACACCATATATTTT
TRBJ2-7,TRBD2,TRBV5-1,.,CASSLAPSGAYEQYF,TGCGCCAGCAGCTTGGCCCCTAGCGGAGCCTACGAGCAGTACTTC
TRBJ2-2,TRBD1,TRBV19,.,CASTPLGTGDFGGELFF,TGTGCCAGTACCCCCCTCGGAACAGGGGATTTCGGCGGGGAGCTGTTTTTT
TRBJ1-3,.,TRBV13,.,CASTVRRGRYSGNTIYF,TGTGCCAGCACCGTACGTCGCGGGCGGTACTCTGGAAACACCATATATTTT
TRBJ2-1,TRBD2,TRBV7-7,.,CASSPSGAGIGEQFF,TGTGCTAGCAGCCCTAGCGGGGCCGGGATAGGTGAGCAGTTCTTC
TRBJ2-3,.,TRBV18,.,CASSPDRTTDTQYF,TGTGCCAGCTCACCGGACAGAACCACAGATACGCAGTATTTT
TRBJ1-3,.,TRBV27,.,CASSLSQGTAGNTIYF,TGTGCCAGCAGTTTATCGCAGGGGACCGCTGGAAACACCATATATTTT
TRBJ2-7,TRBD1,TRBV5-1,.,CASSLDGTGEFEQYF,TGCGCCAGCAGCTTGGACGGGACAGGGGAGTTCGAGCAGTACTTC
TRBJ2-7,.,TRBV7-9,.,CASSLAGASNEQYF,TGTGCCAGCAGCTTAGCGGGAGCGTCAAACGAGCAGTACTTC